The 20 T cell receptor beta chains below come from one sample, sequenced in a study of somatic mutations in cytotoxic T cells in rheumatoid arthritis. Sequencing was performed with immunoSEQ multiplex PCR; in TCRdb, only in-frame clones are kept and a portion is missing. The table includes around 23,000 clones, approximately 81% detected once. Sequencing was done on a sample of CD8+ T cells sorted from blood. These receptors were collected from an adult with rheumatoid arthritis.

The CDR3 DNA follows: TGCGCCAGCAGCTGGGGCGGGACAGGTATCCACGAGCAGTACTTC. Protein product: CASSWGGTGIHEQYF. V and J are TRBV5-1 and TRBJ2-7; 8 bases are shared with TRBD1. The CDR3 extends over 15 amino acids. Per germline, CDR1 SGHRS and CDR2 YFSETQ. After removal of 3 bases from V and 5 bases from J, the junction contained 10 bases not matched to a gene.

The chain carries TRBV6-5 and TRBJ1-2; the match to TRBD1 covers 8 bases. The germline gives CDR1 MNHEY, CDR2 SVGAGI. The CDR3 has 16 amino acids. The junction had 5 bases not matched to a gene; V was cut back by 2 bases and J by 0 bases. CDR3 in DNA: TGTGCCAGCAGTTACGCGACAGGGGCCTCTAACTATGGCTACACCTTC. Encoded protein: CASSYATGASNYGYTF.

This sequence joins TRBV9 and TRBJ2-7, with TRBD1 matching 7 bases. The CDR3 has 14 residues. The germline V gene encodes CDR1 SGDLS and CDR2 YYNGEE. V gave up 2 bases and J gave up 6 bases; unmatched junction bases: 8. Here the CDR3 reads CASSVDRENGEQYF. CDR3 in DNA: TGTGCCAGCAGCGTTGACAGGGAGAATGGCGAGCAGTACTTC. Full variable domain (outside the CDR3, taken from reference TRBV9 and TRBJ2-7): DSGVTQTPKHLITATGQRVTLRCSPRSGDLSVYWYQQSLDQGLQFLIQYYNGEERAKGNILERFSAQQFPDLHSELNLSSLELGDSALYFCASSVDRENGEQYFGPGTRLTVT.

This clone was detected only a few times. V is TRBV9 and J is TRBJ2-2; D is ambiguous. Trimming pared 0 bases from V and 6 bases from J, leaving 3 bases between. The CDR3 loop spans 12 amino acids. Per germline, CDR1 SGDLS and CDR2 YYNGEE. In DNA, the CDR3 is TGTGCCAGCAGCGTAGTGGCCGGGGAGCTGTTTTTT. Its translation is CASSVVAGELFF.

This chain joins TRBV2 and TRBJ1-6; 9 positions agree with TRBD1. Germline V lookup: CDR1 SNHLY, CDR2 FYNNEI. After removal of 5 bases from V and 7 bases from J, the junction contained 9 bases not matched to a gene. CDR3 length: 16 amino acids. The CDR3 protein is CASSILPGQGNSPLHF. The CDR3 DNA reads TGTGCCAGCAGTATCCTGCCGGGACAGGGAAATTCACCCCTCCACTTT.

The chain has TRBV2 and TRBJ2-3; D is possibly TRBD1 (5 bases). Per the germline V gene, CDR1 is SNHLY and CDR2 is FYNNEI. The germline V and J ends were trimmed by 4 bases and 6 bases, with 11 bases remaining between them. The CDR3 spans 13 residues. Written as DNA, the CDR3 is TGTGCCAGCAGTGTCCCCTCAGGGGATACGCAGTATTTT. This translates into CASSVPSGDTQYF. Drawing the rest from reference TRBV2 and TRBJ2-3, the complete variable domain is EPEVTQTPSHQVTQMGQEVILRCVPISNHLYFYWYRQILGQKVEFLVSFYNNEISEKSEIFDDQFSVERPDGSNFTLKIRSTKLEDSAMYFCASSVPSGDTQYFGPGTRLTVL.

The chain has TRBV5-5 and TRBJ2-1; D ambiguous. V was trimmed by 0 bases and J by 0 bases, leaving 13 bases between them. Germline loops: CDR1 SGHKS, CDR2 YYEKEE (reference sequence). The CDR3 is 17 residues long. This chain's CDR3 is CASSLVMGKSSYNEQFF. The CDR3 DNA follows: TGTGCCAGCAGCTTGGTGATGGGTAAGAGCTCCTACAATGAGCAGTTCTTC.

This chain joins TRBV27 and TRBJ2-7; D perhaps matches TRBD2 (6 bases). Trimming took 2 bases from V and 7 from J, leaving 6 bases between them. The CDR3 sequence is 11 residues long. Germline V gene data show CDR1 as MNHEY and CDR2 as SMNVEV (reference sequence). The CDR3 protein is CASSLGGEQYF. The CDR3 coding sequence is TGTGCCAGCAGTTTAGGGGGGGAGCAGTACTTC.

The chain couples TRBV5-1 to TRBJ1-3, with 7 bases that match TRBD1. This CDR3 is built from 14 residues. Per the germline V gene, CDR1 is SGHRS and CDR2 is YFSETQ. The V gene end was trimmed by 4 bases and the J gene end by 1 base; junction bases not matched to a gene: 2. The CDR3 nucleotides read TGCGCCAGCAGCACGGGACAGTCTGGAAACACCATATATTTT. Protein product: CASSTGQSGNTIYF.

Regarding this clone: The same CDR3 is also encoded by other DNA sequences in this sample. J is TRBJ2-7 and V is TRBV27; maybe TRBD1 (6 bases). The CDR3 runs 13 residues. The V and J ends lost 3 bases and 2 bases respectively, with 8 bases between them. Germline values: CDR1 MNHEY, CDR2 SMNVEV (reference sequence). The CDR3, as DNA: TGTGCCAGCAGTTTGGGGGCCCCCTACGAGCAGTACTTC. Translating it yields CASSLGAPYEQYF.

V and J are TRBV5-6 and TRBJ2-2; D unclear. CDR3 length: 15 residues. V dropped 4 bases and J dropped 3 bases, with 13 bases sitting between them. Per germline, CDR1 SGHDT and CDR2 YYEEEE. CDR3: CASSAVTRDTGELFF. The CDR3 DNA is TGTGCCAGCAGCGCGGTGACAAGGGACACCGGGGAGCTGTTTTTT.

V is TRBV6-6 and J is TRBJ2-5, with D perhaps matching TRBD1 or TRBD2 (6 bases each). This CDR3 has 16 residues. With 2 bases removed from V and 5 bases from J, the gap between germline ends came to 18 bases. From germline, CDR1 is MNHNY and CDR2 SVGAGI (reference sequence). CDR3 loop: CASSYIPEGGLETQYF. The CDR3 coding sequence is TGTGCCAGCAGTTACATTCCGGAGGGGGGCCTGGAGACCCAGTACTTC.

The J gene is TRBJ1-6, the V gene TRBV6-1; D gene ambiguous. CDR3 length equals 13 residues. Trimming took 4 bases from V and 2 from J, leaving 3 bases between them. CDR1 and CDR2 from the germline V gene are MNHNS and SASEGT. The CDR3 here is CASSGPYNSPLHF. The CDR3 DNA reads as TGTGCCAGCAGTGGCCCCTATAATTCACCCCTCCACTTT.

The genes are TRBV11-2 and TRBJ1-1; 8 nucleotides align to TRBD1. From germline, CDR1 is SGHAT and CDR2 FQNNGV. The CDR3 loop spans 14 amino acids. V shed 4 bases and J 1 base; nucleotides not matched to a gene: 2. This CDR3 reads CASSSQGENTEAFF. The CDR3 region has the DNA TGTGCCAGCAGCTCACAGGGGGAGAACACTGAAGCTTTCTTT.

The rearrangement links TRBV6-1 to TRBJ1-1; the match to TRBD1 covers 8 bases. CDR3 length: 14 residues. The germline V gene has CDR1 MNHNS and CDR2 SASEGT. V shed 6 bases, J shed 0 bases, and the junction held 3 bases outside the gene matches. The CDR3 region is CASSDRGVNTEAFF. The CDR3 bases are TGTGCCAGCAGCGACAGGGGCGTGAACACTGAAGCTTTCTTT.

The chain carries TRBV5-1 and TRBJ2-2; D is unresolved. The V gene's germline CDR1 is SGHRS and CDR2 YFSETQ. The CDR3 length is 13 residues. The ends were cut back, 0 bases at V and 6 bases at J, with 6 bases in the middle. The CDR3 here is CASSLEGSGELFF. The CDR3 bases are TGCGCCAGCAGCTTGGAAGGGTCCGGGGAGCTGTTTTTT.

This sequence joins TRBV27 and TRBJ1-1; unclear D gene. The CDR3 is 15 residues long. Germline lookup yields CDR1 MNHEY and CDR2 SMNVEV (reference sequence). V lost 7 bases to trimming and J lost 1 base, with 16 bases between them. DNA of the CDR3: TGTGCCAGCACCAGTTTAACCCCGGGGAACACTGAAGCTTTCTTT. It codes for CASTSLTPGNTEAFF.

This chain uses TRBV6-6 with TRBJ2-6; D call uncertain. The germline V gene has CDR1 MNHNY and CDR2 SVGAGI (reference sequence). Trimming took off 2 bases at V and 0 bases at J, with 8 bases between the two ends. The CDR3 sequence is 16 residues long. The CDR3 sequence: CASSYTDGSGANVLTF. The CDR3 nucleotides read TGTGCCAGCAGTTACACCGACGGCTCTGGGGCCAACGTCCTGACTTTC.

The V and J genes are TRBV11-2 and TRBJ1-3; D gene unclear. V was shortened by 2 bases and J by 9 bases, with 17 bases between the two germline ends. The germline gives CDR1 SGHAT, CDR2 FQNNGV. This CDR3 has 15 residues. In DNA form, the CDR3 reads TGTGCCAGCAGCTTAATCTTCGGGAGCCCCACCACCATATATTTT. Its translation: CASSLIFGSPTTIYF.

This chain joins TRBV7-8 and TRBJ1-1; 9 bases map to TRBD1. The germline CDR1 and CDR2 sequences are SGHVS and FQNEAQ. The CDR3 runs to 14 residues. The V and J ends lost 4 bases and 7 bases, in that order; junction bases with no gene match: 7. CDR3 sequence (DNA): TGTGCCAGCAGCTACGGGACAGGGCAGTTTGAAGCTTTCTTT. The encoded protein is CASSYGTGQFEAFF.